This T cell receptor (beta chain) was obtained from a study of shared clonotypes between healthy human individuals. Per the germline V gene, CDR1 is SGHVS and CDR2 is FQNEAQ. Trimming took 5 bases from V and 0 from J, leaving 11 bases between them. The CDR3 totals 15 residues. Findings and limits, study-wide: Some clonotypes were shared by all four sorted-subset donors, while others were not shared. The non-shared ones had lower generation probabilities than the shared ones. The diversity represented, both genetic and in exposure history, was limited by few donors.

Turning to this clone: Its target is not known. The same CDR3 also results from other DNA sequences found in this sample.

CD45RO-negative cells were positively selected for CCR7, leaving out terminally differentiated effector memory CD45RA+ cells. At the deep level, the assay was run. Per the authors' pipeline: Filtering differed because ImmunoSEQ produced junction-only sequences that carried no quality scores. Libraries were prepared by immunoSEQ multiplex PCR; TCRdb keeps only in-frame clonotypes and omits some of them. V and J calls and clone size follow that table, whereas D and trimming were derived from the DNA. The table records 800,000 to 950,000 clones, roughly 96% of them present only once. The chain joins TRBV7-8 to TRBJ2-1; D is uncertain. Sample: naive CD8+ T cells sorted from blood. The receptor's source is a man younger than 40 in good health. Here the CDR3 DNA reads TGTGCCAGCAGCCTCGGTCCCAGCTCCTACAATGAGCAGTTCTTC. It yields the protein CASSLGPSSYNEQFF.